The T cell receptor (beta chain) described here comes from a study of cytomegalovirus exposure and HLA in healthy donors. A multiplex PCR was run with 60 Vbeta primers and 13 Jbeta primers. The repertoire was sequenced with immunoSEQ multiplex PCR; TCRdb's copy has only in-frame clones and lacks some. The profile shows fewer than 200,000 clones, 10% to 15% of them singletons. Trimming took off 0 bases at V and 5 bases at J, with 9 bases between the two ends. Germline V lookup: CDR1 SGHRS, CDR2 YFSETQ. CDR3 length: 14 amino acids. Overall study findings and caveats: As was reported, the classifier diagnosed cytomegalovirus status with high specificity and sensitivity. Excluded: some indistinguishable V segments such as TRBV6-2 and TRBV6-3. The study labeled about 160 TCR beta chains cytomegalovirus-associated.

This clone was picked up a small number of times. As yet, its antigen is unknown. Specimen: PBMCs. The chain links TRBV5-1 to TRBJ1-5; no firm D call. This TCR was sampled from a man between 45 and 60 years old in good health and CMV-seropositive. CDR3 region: CASSLGEGDQPQHF. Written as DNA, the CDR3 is TGCGCCAGCAGCTTGGGGGAGGGAGATCAGCCCCAGCATTTT.